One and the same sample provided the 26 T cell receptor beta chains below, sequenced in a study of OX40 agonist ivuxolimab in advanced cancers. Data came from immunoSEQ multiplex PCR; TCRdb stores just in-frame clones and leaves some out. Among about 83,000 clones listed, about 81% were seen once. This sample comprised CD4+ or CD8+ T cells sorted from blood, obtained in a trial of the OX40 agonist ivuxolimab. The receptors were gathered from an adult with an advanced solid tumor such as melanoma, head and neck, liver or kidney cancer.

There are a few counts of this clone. Here the CDR3 reads CASSFPWRDGYTF. The CDR3 DNA follows: TGTGCCAGCAGCTTCCCATGGCGCGATGGCTACACCTTC. J is TRBJ1-2 and V is TRBV7-9; D is uncertain. Trimming removed 3 bases at V and 6 bases at J, with 11 bases between. The CDR3 is 13 residues long. Germline lookup yields CDR1 SEHNR and CDR2 FQNEAQ (reference sequence).

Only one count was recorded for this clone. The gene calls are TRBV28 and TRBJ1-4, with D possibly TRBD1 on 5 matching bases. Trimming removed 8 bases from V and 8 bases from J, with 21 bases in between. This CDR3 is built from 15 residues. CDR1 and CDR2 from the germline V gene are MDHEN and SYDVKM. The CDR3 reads CASSTPGTLGEKLFF. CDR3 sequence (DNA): TGTGCCAGCTCCACCCCGGGGACCTTGGGAGAAAAACTGTTTTTT.

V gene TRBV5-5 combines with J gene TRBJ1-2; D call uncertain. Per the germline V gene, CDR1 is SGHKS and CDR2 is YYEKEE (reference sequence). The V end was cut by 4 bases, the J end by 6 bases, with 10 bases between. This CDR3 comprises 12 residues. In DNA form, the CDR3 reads TGTGCCAGCAGCCTACAGCGGGATGGCTACACCTTC. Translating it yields CASSLQRDGYTF. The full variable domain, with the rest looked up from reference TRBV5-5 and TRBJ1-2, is DAGVTQSPTHLIKTRGQQVTLRCSPISGHKSVSWYQQVLGQGPQFIFQYYEKEERGRGNFPDRFSARQFPNYSSELNVNALLLGDSALYLCASSLQRDGYTFGSGTRLTVV.

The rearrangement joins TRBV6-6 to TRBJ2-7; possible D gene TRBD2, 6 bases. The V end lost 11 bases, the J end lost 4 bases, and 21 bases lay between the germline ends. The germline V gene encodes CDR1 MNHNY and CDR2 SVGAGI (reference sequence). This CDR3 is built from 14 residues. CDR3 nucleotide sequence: TGTGCCGTCTCTGCGGGACCCCCTGGATACGAGCAGTACTTC. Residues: CAVSAGPPGYEQYF.

The CDR3 region has the DNA TGTGCCAGCAGCCCCGCGGTATTGCCCCAGCATTTT. Its translation: CASSPAVLPQHF. The chain joins TRBV28 to TRBJ1-5; D remains unclear. This CDR3 region has 12 residues. Deletions cut 6 bases from V and 9 bases from J, with 12 bases between. In germline, CDR1 is MDHEN, CDR2 SYDVKM.

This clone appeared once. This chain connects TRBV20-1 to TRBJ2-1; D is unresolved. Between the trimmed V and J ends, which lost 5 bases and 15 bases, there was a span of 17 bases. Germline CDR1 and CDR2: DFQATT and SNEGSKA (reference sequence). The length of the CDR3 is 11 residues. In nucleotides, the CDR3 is TGCAGTGCTGGACCACCCGGACGGATGTTCTTC. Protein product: CSAGPPGRMFF.

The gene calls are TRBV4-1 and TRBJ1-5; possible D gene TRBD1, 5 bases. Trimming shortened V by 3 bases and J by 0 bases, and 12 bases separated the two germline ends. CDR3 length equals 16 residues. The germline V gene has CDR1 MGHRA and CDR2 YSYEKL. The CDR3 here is CASSHLYGGSNQPQHF. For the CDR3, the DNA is TGCGCCAGCAGCCACCTTTACGGGGGTAGCAATCAGCCCCAGCATTTT.

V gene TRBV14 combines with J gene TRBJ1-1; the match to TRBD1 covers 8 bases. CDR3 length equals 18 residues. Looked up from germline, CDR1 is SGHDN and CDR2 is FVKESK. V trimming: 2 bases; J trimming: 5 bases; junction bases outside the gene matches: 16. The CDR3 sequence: CASSQKSWTGLGYTEAFF. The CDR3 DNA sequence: TGTGCCAGCAGCCAAAAGTCGTGGACAGGGTTAGGATATACTGAAGCTTTCTTT.

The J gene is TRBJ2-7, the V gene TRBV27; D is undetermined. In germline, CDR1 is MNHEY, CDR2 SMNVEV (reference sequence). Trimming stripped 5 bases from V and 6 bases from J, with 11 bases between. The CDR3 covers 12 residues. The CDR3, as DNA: TGTGCCAGCAGTCCCCGCCTGGGCGAGCAGTACTTC. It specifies CASSPRLGEQYF.

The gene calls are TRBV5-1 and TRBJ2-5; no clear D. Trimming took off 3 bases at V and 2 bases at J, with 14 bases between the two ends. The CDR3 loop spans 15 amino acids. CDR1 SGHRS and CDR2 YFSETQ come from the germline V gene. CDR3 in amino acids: CASSYLPLPQETQYF. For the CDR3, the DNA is TGCGCCAGCAGCTACTTGCCTCTTCCTCAAGAGACCCAGTACTTC.

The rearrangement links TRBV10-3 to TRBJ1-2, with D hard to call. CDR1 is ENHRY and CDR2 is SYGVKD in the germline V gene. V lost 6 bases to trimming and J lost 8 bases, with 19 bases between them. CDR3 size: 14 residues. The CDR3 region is CAIRAGTGPGGYTF. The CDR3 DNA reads TGTGCCATCAGGGCTGGAACCGGGCCCGGGGGCTACACCTTC.

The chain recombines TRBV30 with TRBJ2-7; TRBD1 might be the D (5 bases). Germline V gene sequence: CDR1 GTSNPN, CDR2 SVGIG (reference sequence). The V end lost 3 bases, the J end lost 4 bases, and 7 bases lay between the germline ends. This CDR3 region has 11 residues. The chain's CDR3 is CAWRDKYEQYF. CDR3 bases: TGTGCCTGGAGGGACAAATACGAGCAGTACTTC. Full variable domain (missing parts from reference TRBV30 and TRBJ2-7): SQTIHQWPATLVQPVGSPLSLECTVEGTSNPNLYWYRQAAGRGLQLLFYSVGIGQISSEVPQNLSASRPQDRQFILSSKKLLLSDSGFYLCAWRDKYEQYFGPGTRLTVT.

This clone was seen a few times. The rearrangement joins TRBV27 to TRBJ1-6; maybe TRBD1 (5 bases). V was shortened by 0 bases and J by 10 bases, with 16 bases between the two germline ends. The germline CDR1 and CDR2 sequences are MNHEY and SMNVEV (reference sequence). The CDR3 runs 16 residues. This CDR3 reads CASSLSPGTGRSPLHF. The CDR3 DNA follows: TGTGCCAGCAGTTTATCCCCGGGGACGGGTCGATCACCCCTCCACTTT.

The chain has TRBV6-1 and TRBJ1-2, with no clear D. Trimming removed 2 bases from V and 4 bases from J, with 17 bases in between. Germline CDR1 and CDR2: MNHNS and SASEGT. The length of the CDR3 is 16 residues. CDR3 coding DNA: TGTGCCAGCAGTGAATCTTTTTTATTGACGGCCTATGGCTACACCTTC. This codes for CASSESFLLTAYGYTF.

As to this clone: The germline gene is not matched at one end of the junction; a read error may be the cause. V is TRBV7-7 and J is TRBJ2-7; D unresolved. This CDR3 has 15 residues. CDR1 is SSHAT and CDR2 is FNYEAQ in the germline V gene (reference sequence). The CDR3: CASSEIEGLPYEQYF. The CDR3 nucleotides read TGTGCTAGCAGCGAAATAGAAGGGCTCCCCTACGAGCAGTACTTC.

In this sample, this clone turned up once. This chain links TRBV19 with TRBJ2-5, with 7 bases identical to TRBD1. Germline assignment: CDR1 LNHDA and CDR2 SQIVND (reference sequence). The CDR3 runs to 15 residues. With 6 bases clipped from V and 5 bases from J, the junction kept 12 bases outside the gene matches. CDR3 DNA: TGTGCCAGTAGCCCAGGGGGACACTCCCCGGAGACCCAGTACTTC. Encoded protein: CASSPGGHSPETQYF.

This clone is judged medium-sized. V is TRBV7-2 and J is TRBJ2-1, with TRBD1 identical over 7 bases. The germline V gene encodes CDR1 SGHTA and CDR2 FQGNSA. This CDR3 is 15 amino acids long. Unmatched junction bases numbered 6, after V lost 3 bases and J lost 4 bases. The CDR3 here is CASSLAGGVYNEQFF. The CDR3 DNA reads TGTGCCAGCAGCTTGGCAGGGGGAGTTTACAATGAGCAGTTCTTC.

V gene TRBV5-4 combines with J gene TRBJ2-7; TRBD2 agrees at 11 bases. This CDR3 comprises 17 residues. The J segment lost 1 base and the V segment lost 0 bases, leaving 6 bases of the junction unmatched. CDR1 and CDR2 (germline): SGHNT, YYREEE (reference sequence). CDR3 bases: TGTGCCAGCAGCTTGGTCTCTAGCGGGGGGCCGTCCTACGAGCAGTACTTC. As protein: CASSLVSSGGPSYEQYF.

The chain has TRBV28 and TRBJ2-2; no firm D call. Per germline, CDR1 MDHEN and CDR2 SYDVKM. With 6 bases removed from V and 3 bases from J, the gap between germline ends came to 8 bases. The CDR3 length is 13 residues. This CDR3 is CASRSFDTGELFF. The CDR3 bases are TGTGCCAGCAGAAGCTTCGACACCGGGGAGCTGTTTTTT.

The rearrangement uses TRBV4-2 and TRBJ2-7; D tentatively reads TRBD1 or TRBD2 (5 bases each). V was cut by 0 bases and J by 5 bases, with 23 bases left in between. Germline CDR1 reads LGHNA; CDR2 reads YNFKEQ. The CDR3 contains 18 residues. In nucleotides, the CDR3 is TGTGCCAGCAGCCAAGATAGGCGGGTGGGGCCCCAACTTCACGAGCAGTACTTC. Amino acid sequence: CASSQDRRVGPQLHEQYF.

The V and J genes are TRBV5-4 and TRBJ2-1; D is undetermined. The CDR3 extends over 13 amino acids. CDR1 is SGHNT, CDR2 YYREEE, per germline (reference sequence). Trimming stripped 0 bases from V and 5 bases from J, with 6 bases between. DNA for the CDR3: TGTGCCAGCAGCTTGGTACACGACAATGAGCAGTTCTTC. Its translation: CASSLVHDNEQFF.

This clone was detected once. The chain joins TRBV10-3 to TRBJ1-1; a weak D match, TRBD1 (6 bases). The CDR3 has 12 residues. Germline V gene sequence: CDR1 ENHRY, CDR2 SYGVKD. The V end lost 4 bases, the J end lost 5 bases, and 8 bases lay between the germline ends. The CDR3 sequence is CAISVGGTEAFF. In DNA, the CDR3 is TGTGCCATCAGTGTAGGGGGGACTGAAGCTTTCTTT.

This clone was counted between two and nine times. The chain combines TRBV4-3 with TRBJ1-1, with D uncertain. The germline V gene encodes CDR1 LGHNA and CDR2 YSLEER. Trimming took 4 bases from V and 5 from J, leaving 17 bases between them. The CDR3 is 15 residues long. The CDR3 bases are TGCGCCAGCAGCCTTCAATTTCAGGTCTCGACTGAAGCTTTCTTT. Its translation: CASSLQFQVSTEAFF.

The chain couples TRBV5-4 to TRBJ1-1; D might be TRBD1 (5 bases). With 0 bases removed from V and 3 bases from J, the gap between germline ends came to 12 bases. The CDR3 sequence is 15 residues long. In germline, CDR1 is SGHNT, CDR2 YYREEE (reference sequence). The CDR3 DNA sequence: TGTGCCAGCAGCTTGGAGTCCCGAGGGGACACTGAAGCTTTCTTT. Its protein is CASSLESRGDTEAFF. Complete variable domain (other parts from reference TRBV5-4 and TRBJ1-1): ETGVTQSPTHLIKTRGQQVTLRCSSQSGHNTVSWYQQALGQGPQFIFQYYREEENGRGNFPPRFSGLQFPNYSSELNVNALELDDSALYLCASSLESRGDTEAFFGQGTRLTVV.

The CDR3 nucleotides read TGTGCCAGCAGTACGACAGGTCTTGGGGCCAACGTCCTGACTTTC. It encodes CASSTTGLGANVLTF. V is TRBV6-1 and J is TRBJ2-6; D is perhaps TRBD1 (6 bases). Germline V lookup: CDR1 MNHNS, CDR2 SASEGT. The ends were cut back, 5 bases at V and 3 bases at J, with 11 bases in the middle. The CDR3 runs to 15 residues.

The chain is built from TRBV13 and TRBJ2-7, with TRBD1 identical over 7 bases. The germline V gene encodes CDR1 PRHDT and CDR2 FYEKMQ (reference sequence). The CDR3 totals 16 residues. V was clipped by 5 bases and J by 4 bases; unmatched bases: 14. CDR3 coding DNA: TGTGCCAGCAGCCTGCGGACGACAGGGTGGACTTACGAGCAGTACTTC. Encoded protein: CASSLRTTGWTYEQYF.